This TCR beta chain was sequenced in a study of PD-1 blockade in mismatch repair-deficient tumors. Looking at the study overall: All were previously treated, progressing patients with around eleven mismatch repair-deficient cancer types.

All patients were mismatch repair deficient, assessed by either PCR or immunohistochemistry. A few pembrolizumab responders had their TCRs sequenced. Comment on this clone: The antigen is undetermined.

Only in-frame clones appear in the TCRdb table, and some are missing; sequencing was by immunoSEQ multiplex PCR. The table shows 80,000 to 100,000 clones, with over 70% occurring only once. CDR1 is SGHRS and CDR2 is YFSETQ in the germline V gene. The CDR3 is 15 residues long. J was trimmed by 7 bases and V by 2 bases; bases with no gene match: 9. Whole-study results and caveats: Tumor-resident clones, often absent from pretreatment blood, expanded after pembrolizumab and then contracted.

The clonotype comes from an adult with mismatch repair-deficient cancer. The chain couples TRBV5-1 to TRBJ2-7, with 10 bases aligning to TRBD2. The sample consisted of peripheral blood, taken 12 weeks after starting pembrolizumab. The CDR3, as DNA: TGCGCCAGCAGCTTTCGCTCTAGCGGGAGTGAAGAGCAGTACTTC. It is translated as CASSFRSSGSEEQYF.